This T cell receptor (beta chain) was observed in a study of blood T cell repertoires in COVID-19. Background on the study: COVID-19 samples, acute and convalescent, were from the United States, Italy and Spain. T cells, B-cell-depleted T cells, or PBMCs supplied cDNA or gDNA.

Authors' methods: It was from reference gene primer amplification that nucleated cell counts were estimated. Only in-frame clones appear in the TCRdb table, and some are missing; sequencing was by immunoSEQ multiplex PCR. That table furnishes V, J and clone size, whereas the DNA furnished D and trimming. This table has approximately 330,000 clones, approximately 86% appearing once. The CDR3 is made up of 14 amino acids. The V gene lost 1 base and the J gene lost 1 base, with 7 bases spanning the gap. Germline loops: CDR1 LNHDA, CDR2 SQIVND (reference sequence). The clonotype comes from a woman in her 40s with acute COVID-19. Sequences were obtained from PBMCs or T cells enriched from blood (not recorded which). The gene calls are TRBV19 and TRBJ1-1, with D perhaps TRBD1 (5 bases). CDR3 sequence reads: CASSIGQGNTEAFF. As DNA, the CDR3 is TGTGCCAGTAGTATAGGGCAGGGGAACACTGAAGCTTTCTTT.